Shown below are 30 T cell receptor beta chains from a single sample sequenced in a study of T cells in Graves' hyperthyroidism and ophthalmopathy. The TCR beta CDR3 regions underwent amplification using RNA transcripts as the source. The TCR CDR3 first-round RT-PCR relied on the HTBI primer set. MiXCR, run by TCRdb on the multiplex PCR reads, gives a single entry per CDR3 protein. Of 300,000 or so distinct CDR3 sequences listed, approximately 16% are singletons. The source material was blood. These receptors all stem from a man younger than 40 with Graves' hyperthyroidism.

J is TRBJ2-7 and V is TRBV19; maybe TRBD2 (5 bases). The CDR3 totals 14 residues. CDR1 is LNHDA, CDR2 SQIVND, per germline (reference sequence). The V end lost 4 bases, the J end lost 5 bases, and 15 bases lay between the germline ends. The CDR3 is CASSKRSPYDEQYF. Written as DNA, the CDR3 is TGTGCCAGTAGTAAGCGGTCACCCTACGACGAGCAGTACTTC.

This clonotype was detected ten times or more. The rearrangement uses TRBV20-1 and TRBJ1-2; 7 bases fit TRBD1. CDR1 and CDR2 from the germline V gene are DFQATT and SNEGSKA (reference sequence). CDR3 length equals 13 residues. Germline trimming cut 0 bases from V and 3 bases from J; bases unmatched to any gene: 1. The CDR3 coding sequence is TGCAGTGCTAGAGAACAGGGGCACTATGGCTACACCTTC. This encodes CSAREQGHYGYTF.

This clonotype was observed at least ten times. The chain couples TRBV2 to TRBJ1-2, with D uncertain. CDR3 length: 15 amino acids. V lost 2 bases to trimming and J lost 2 bases, with 12 bases between them. The germline gives CDR1 SNHLY, CDR2 FYNNEI. The DNA of the CDR3 is TGTGCCAGCAGTGAAACGGGTATGGCGAACTATGGCTACACCTTC. Protein sequence: CASSETGMANYGYTF.

The CDR3 spells CASTKLAGAYNEQFF. The DNA for the CDR3 is TGTGCCAGCACCAAACTAGCGGGAGCCTACAATGAGCAGTTCTTC. This chain connects TRBV12-3 or TRBV12-4 to TRBJ2-1, with TRBD2 matching 11 bases. This CDR3 contains 15 residues. Unmatched junction bases numbered 4, after V lost 7 bases and J lost 2 bases.

The genes are TRBV9 and TRBJ2-7, with 9 bases fitting TRBD1. The CDR3 contains 18 residues. J lost 2 bases, V lost 3 bases, and 15 bases had no gene match. Germline values: CDR1 SGDLS, CDR2 YYNGEE. CDR3: CASSAAGTGFLSPYEQYF. CDR3 coding DNA: TGTGCCAGCAGCGCCGCCGGGACAGGGTTCCTTTCTCCCTACGAGCAGTACTTC.

This clonotype was seen many times. In nucleotides, the CDR3 is TGTGCCACCTCCGGGACAGACCCCTACGAGCAGTACTTC. It codes for CATSGTDPYEQYF. The chain carries TRBV24-1 and TRBJ2-7; TRBD1 aligns across 7 bases. The CDR3 spans 13 residues. Germline V gene lookup returns CDR1 KGHDR and CDR2 SFDVKD. V dropped 9 bases and J dropped 2; count of bases not matched to a gene: 6.

In its sample, this clonotype was seen once. This sequence joins TRBV3-1 and TRBJ2-7; no clear D gene. CDR3 size: 16 residues. Trimming took 1 base from V and 7 from J, leaving 20 bases between them. Per germline, CDR1 LGHDT and CDR2 YNNKEL (reference sequence). CDR3 protein: CASSQGSTPLTTEQYF. As DNA, the CDR3 is TGTGCCAGCAGCCAAGGCTCAACGCCCCTCACTACAGAGCAGTACTTC.

A few counts support this clonotype. The chain joins TRBV20-1 to TRBJ2-7; 7 bases are a match to TRBD2. V lost 5 bases and J lost 3; bases outside the gene matches: 16. Germline assignment: CDR1 DFQATT and CDR2 SNEGSKA (reference sequence). The CDR3 runs to 16 residues. This CDR3 is CSARKRTGTTIYEQYF. The DNA of the CDR3 is TGCAGTGCTCGGAAACGGACCGGGACTACTATCTACGAGCAGTACTTC.

This clonotype was recorded only once. The V and J genes are TRBV28 and TRBJ2-1; D is uncertain. This CDR3 comprises 14 residues. With 6 bases removed from V and 8 bases from J, the gap between germline ends came to 17 bases. Germline V gene sequence: CDR1 MDHEN, CDR2 SYDVKM. The chain's CDR3 is CASSRWTHRDEQFF. The CDR3 region has the DNA TGTGCCAGCAGCCGGTGGACCCACCGGGATGAGCAGTTCTTC.

This clonotype has more than one count but fewer than ten. The V and J genes are TRBV10-1 and TRBJ2-2; no clear D gene. This CDR3 has 15 amino acids. Trimming left V 3 bases short and J 4 bases short, with 12 bases between. CDR1 and CDR2 from the germline V gene are WNHNN and SYGVQD (reference sequence). CDR3 loop: CASSERTPSTGELFF. CDR3 nucleotide sequence: TGCGCCAGCAGTGAAAGGACCCCGAGCACCGGGGAGCTGTTTTTT.

Here the CDR3 reads CASSVVFGGNEQFF. In DNA form, the CDR3 reads TGCGCCAGCAGCGTTGTATTCGGGGGCAATGAGCAGTTCTTC. The chain uses TRBV5-1 and TRBJ2-1; possible D gene TRBD2, 6 bases. V was pared by 4 bases and J by 6 bases, with 14 bases between. This CDR3 is built from 14 residues. The V gene's germline CDR1 is SGHRS and CDR2 YFSETQ.

Only a few counts were recorded for this clonotype. This chain connects TRBV20-1 to TRBJ1-6, with 7 bases matching TRBD1. V shed 1 base and J 9 bases; nucleotides not matched to a gene: 6. Germline lookup yields CDR1 DFQATT and CDR2 SNEGSKA (reference sequence). This CDR3 has 14 amino acids. Here the CDR3 reads CSARVRTGGSPLHF. The CDR3, as DNA: TGCAGTGCTAGAGTTCGGACAGGAGGTTCACCCCTCCACTTT.

The CDR3 region has the DNA TGTGCCAGCAGTCATCACAGGGTTGGGACCTCGGGAACCGGCGAGCAGTACTTC. Encoded protein: CASSHHRVGTSGTGEQYF. The chain has TRBV7-9 and TRBJ2-7, with D tentatively TRBD1 (6 bases). V shed 6 bases and J shed 6 bases, with 30 bases lying between them. CDR1 is SEHNR and CDR2 is FQNEAQ in the germline V gene (reference sequence). The CDR3 runs 18 residues.

This clonotype was observed many times. The J gene is TRBJ2-5, the V gene TRBV28; no clear D gene. The germline CDR1 and CDR2 sequences are MDHEN and SYDVKM. Trimming stripped 5 bases from V and 1 base from J, with 8 bases between. CDR3 length equals 13 residues. CDR3 DNA: TGTGCCAGCAGTAAACAGTCCCAAGAGACCCAGTACTTC. Protein: CASSKQSQETQYF.

The chain joins TRBV5-6 to TRBJ1-2; D remains ambiguous. V was shortened by 0 bases and J by 0 bases, with 9 bases between the two germline ends. Per the germline V gene, CDR1 is SGHDT and CDR2 is YYEEEE. This CDR3 is 15 amino acids long. The CDR3 nucleotides read TGTGCCAGCAGCTTGGAGACGAGAGCTAACTATGGCTACACCTTC. Residues: CASSLETRANYGYTF.

The sample holds many counts of this clonotype. The V and J genes are TRBV3-1 and TRBJ2-3; D perhaps matches TRBD2 (5 bases). Germline CDR1 reads LGHDT; CDR2 reads YNNKEL (reference sequence). Between the trimmed V and J ends, which lost 1 base and 3 bases, there was a span of 5 bases. The CDR3 contains 13 residues. The CDR3 spells CASSQAGTDTQYF. DNA for the CDR3: TGTGCCAGCAGCCAAGCGGGGACAGATACGCAGTATTTT.

This clonotype was detected many times. J is TRBJ2-1 and V is TRBV2, with D possibly matching TRBD1 (6 bases). Germline CDR1 reads SNHLY; CDR2 reads FYNNEI. V lost 6 bases and J 6 bases, leaving 21 bases between the germline ends. CDR3 length equals 16 residues. CDR3 sequence (DNA): TGTGCCAGCAGAGGTCCCCCGGGACACCGGCCCAATGAGCAGTTCTTC. It translates to CASRGPPGHRPNEQFF.

This clonotype was seen only a few times. A single base separates this from a much larger clone, so it may be a read error. This chain joins TRBV20-1 and TRBJ2-3, with a possible D match to TRBD2 (5 bases). This CDR3 comprises 13 residues. In germline, CDR1 is DFQATT, CDR2 SNEGSKA (reference sequence). The CDR3 region has the DNA TGCACAAGTGGGGAGAGCGGCACATATACGCAGTATTTT. As protein: CTSGESGTYTQYF.

This clonotype was seen repeatedly, ten times or more. The CDR3 DNA reads as TGTGCCAGCAGTTACATGAACACTGAAGCTTTCTTT. Amino acid sequence: CASSYMNTEAFF. The chain links TRBV2 to TRBJ1-1, with D hard to call. V was cut by 5 bases and J by 0 bases, with 4 bases left in between. The CDR3 length is 12 residues. The germline gives CDR1 SNHLY, CDR2 FYNNEI.

At least ten counts were recorded for this clonotype. The V and J genes are TRBV2 and TRBJ2-5, with 7 bases identical to TRBD1. The CDR3 extends over 14 amino acids. J gave up 5 bases and V 10 bases, and 13 bases lay outside the gene matches. In germline, CDR1 is SNHLY, CDR2 FYNNEI. The CDR3 region is CANRQGSPGETQYF. The CDR3 DNA follows: TGTGCCAACAGACAGGGCTCCCCGGGGGAGACCCAGTACTTC.

The table lists this clonotype with many counts. The chain couples TRBV20-1 to TRBJ2-1, with 11 nucleotides matching TRBD2. The germline CDR1 and CDR2 sequences are DFQATT and SNEGSKA (reference sequence). The CDR3 is 14 amino acids. V gave up 3 bases and J gave up 8 bases; unmatched junction bases: 6. DNA for the CDR3: TGCAGTGCTAGTCTCCTAGCGGGAGGAGATGAGCAGTTCTTC. Translation gives CSASLLAGGDEQFF.

This clonotype came up a few times. The chain has TRBV6-1 and TRBJ2-7; 8 bases fit TRBD2. CDR3 length: 15 residues. The V gene's germline CDR1 is MNHNS and CDR2 SASEGT. Losses at the gene ends were 3 bases for V and 2 bases for J; bases not matched to a gene: 6. In DNA form, the CDR3 reads TGTGCCAGCAGTGAGGAAATAGCGGGGCCCTACGAGCAGTACTTC. The encoded protein is CASSEEIAGPYEQYF.

CDR3 loop: CASGSTVNTEAFF. As DNA, the CDR3 is TGTGCCAGCGGCTCGACGGTGAACACTGAAGCTTTCTTT. The chain joins TRBV7-2 to TRBJ1-1; D remains unclear. Per the germline V gene, CDR1 is SGHTA and CDR2 is FQGNSA. CDR3 length equals 13 residues. The V end lost 8 bases, the J end lost 0 bases, and 10 bases lay between the germline ends.

As to this clonotype: At one of its ends the junction is not consistent with the germline gene, which may arise from a read error. The rearrangement links TRBV5-1 to TRBJ1-1; D uncertain. This CDR3 contains 13 residues. Germline CDR1 SGHRS, CDR2 YFSETQ. CDR3 amino acids: CTSSFDPGTEAFF. CDR3 bases: TGCACCAGCAGCTTCGACCCCGGCACTGAAGCTTTCTTT.

Worth noting for this clonotype: The junction and the germline gene differ at one end; a read error may be behind it. This sequence joins TRBV4-1 and TRBJ1-1; D perhaps matches TRBD1 (5 bases). CDR3 size: 14 residues. Germline CDR1 reads MGHRA; CDR2 reads YSYEKL. CDR3 DNA: TGCGCCAGCAGCCAGGAGGGGTATTACACTGGAGCTTTCTTT. It translates to CASSQEGYYTGAFF.

This clonotype was observed once. The V call is TRBV29-1, the J call TRBJ1-2, with D unclear. CDR1 and CDR2 (germline): SQVTM, ANQGSEA. The CDR3 has 12 residues. The germline V and J ends were trimmed by 0 bases and 12 bases, with 14 bases remaining between them. The chain's CDR3 is CSVEDLDEKDTF. CDR3 DNA: TGCAGCGTTGAAGATCTAGATGAGAAAGACACCTTC.

In this sample, this clonotype turned up a few times. V usage is TRBV7-9 and J usage is TRBJ2-7; 11 nucleotides agree with TRBD2. The CDR3 consists of 15 residues. V lost 4 bases, J lost 2 bases, and 4 bases stayed unmatched. Germline V CDR1 and CDR2: SEHNR, FQNEAQ (reference sequence). CDR3 sequence (DNA): TGTGCCAGCAGCTCCGGGACTAGCGGACCCTACGAGCAGTACTTC. Amino acid sequence: CASSSGTSGPYEQYF.

This clonotype was found many times. This chain connects TRBV12-3 or TRBV12-4 to TRBJ2-5, with TRBD2 matching over 11 bases. V lost 7 bases to trimming and J lost 5 bases; unmatched junction nucleotides: 12. There are 16 residues in the CDR3. The CDR3 spells CASTPGSGRAAETQYF. The CDR3 nucleotides read TGTGCCAGCACCCCGGGTAGCGGGAGGGCCGCGGAGACCCAGTACTTC.

This clonotype occurred many times. The chain has TRBV11-3 and TRBJ1-2, with TRBD1 identical over 9 bases. The CDR3 is made up of 15 amino acids. V gave up 2 bases and J gave up 4 bases; unmatched junction bases: 5. Looked up from germline, CDR1 is SGHNT and CDR2 is YENEEA. This chain's CDR3 is CASSLPTGGSYGYTF. DNA for the CDR3: TGTGCCAGCAGCTTACCGACAGGGGGGAGCTATGGCTACACCTTC.

This chain uses TRBV20-1 with TRBJ2-3; D call uncertain. This CDR3 spans 12 amino acids. V was trimmed by 1 base and J by 6 bases, leaving 8 bases between them. Germline lookup yields CDR1 DFQATT and CDR2 SNEGSKA (reference sequence). CDR3 DNA sequence: TGCAGTGCTAGAGGGCCGGCTGATACGCAGTATTTT. Amino acids: CSARGPADTQYF.